This note documents a single T cell receptor beta chain sequence. Germline-derived CDR1 and CDR2 are SEHNR and FQNEAQ (reference sequence). The CDR3 runs to 11 residues. Deletions cut 5 bases from V and 2 bases from J, with 3 bases between. These data originate in a study of blood T cell repertoires in COVID-19. Study details: Acute and convalescent COVID-19 samples came from the United States, Italy and Spain.

In the study's own analysis: Estimation of nucleated cell counts relied on the amplification of reference gene primers. Profiling relied on immunoSEQ multiplex PCR, and the TCRdb table lists in-frame clones only, not all of them. That table furnishes V, J and clone size, whereas the DNA furnished D and trimming. The sample shows roughly 160,000 clones, about 87% of them seen only once. Those enrolled in Seattle joined during active infection and were followed longitudinally afterward. Sequenced input: peripheral blood. The chain employs TRBV7-9 and TRBJ1-1; D not certain. This clonotype originated in a man in his 60s with COVID-19, enrolled during active disease. As DNA, the CDR3 is TGTGCCAGCAGCCAAAACACTGAAGCTTTCTTT. It specifies CASSQNTEAFF. Full variable domain (outside the CDR3, taken from reference TRBV7-9 and TRBJ1-1): DTGVSQNPRHKITKRGQNVTFRCDPISEHNRLYWYRQTLGQGPEFLTYFQNEAQLEKSRLLSDRFSAERPKGSFSTLEIQRTEQGDSAMYLCASSQNTEAFFGQGTRLTVV.